Detailed here is one TCR beta chain. In the source study's methods: Estimated nucleated cell counts came from reference gene primer amplification. Produced via immunoSEQ multiplex PCR; TCRdb's table is partial and in-frame only. The V and J calls and clone size are taken from that table; D and trimming were inferred from the DNA. The data contain some 80,000 clones, roughly 84% of them seen just once; the ten biggest clones take up roughly 12%. The CDR3 sequence is 15 residues long. Trimming pared 4 bases from V and 5 bases from J, leaving 17 bases between. CDR1 is LGHDT, CDR2 YNNKEL, per germline (reference sequence). The data were taken from a study of blood T cell repertoires in COVID-19. Study-level information: Material from acute and convalescent COVID-19 was sourced from the United States, Italy and Spain. PBMCs, B-cell-depleted T cells, or T cells provided the cDNA or gDNA that made up the material.

The TCR was taken from a human donor in a cohort sampled during active COVID-19. The rearrangement joins TRBV3-1 (or the pseudogene TRBV3-2) to TRBJ2-5, with D unclear. The sequenced sample consisted of peripheral blood. The CDR3: CASSPSNLRVETQYF. DNA of the CDR3: TGTGCCAGCAGCCCCTCCAACCTCCGGGTTGAGACCCAGTACTTC.